This passage covers 29 T cell receptor beta chains from one sample sequenced in a study of blood T cell repertoires in COVID-19. Repertoires were generated with immunoSEQ multiplex PCR, while TCRdb's copy carries only in-frame clones and drops some. The sample lists about 200,000 clones; approximately 80% were seen once. Specimen: peripheral blood. These receptors were obtained from a man aged 60-69 years with COVID-19, enrolled during active disease.

The chain recombines TRBV5-1 with TRBJ2-1; weak D call: TRBD2 (6 bases). CDR3 size: 15 residues. V was shortened by 0 bases and J by 4 bases, with 11 bases between the two germline ends. The V gene's germline CDR1 is SGHRS and CDR2 YFSETQ. Written as DNA, the CDR3 is TGCGCCAGCAGCTTGGTAGCGGAGAAATACAATGAGCAGTTCTTC. This translates into CASSLVAEKYNEQFF.

The chain recombines TRBV7-6 with TRBJ1-3, with D possibly TRBD1 on 5 matching bases. Between the trimmed V and J ends, which lost 5 bases and 4 bases, there was a span of 9 bases. Per the germline V gene, CDR1 is SGHVS and CDR2 is FNYEAQ. CDR3 length: 13 residues. The CDR3, as DNA: TGTGCCAGCAGCAGGGGATCAGGAAACACCATATATTTT. This encodes CASSRGSGNTIYF.

The rearrangement uses TRBV9 and TRBJ1-4, with TRBD1 matching over 12 bases. The CDR3 covers 16 residues. CDR1 and CDR2 from the germline V gene are SGDLS and YYNGEE. V lost 4 bases and J lost 6; bases outside the gene matches: 7. This CDR3 is CASSPRGTGGYEKLFF. Written as DNA, the CDR3 is TGTGCCAGCAGCCCACGGGGGACAGGGGGCTATGAAAAACTGTTTTTT.

This clone came up a few times. The rearrangement joins TRBV6-5 to TRBJ1-5; 7 nucleotides line up with TRBD1. This CDR3 contains 15 residues. Germline CDR1 and CDR2: MNHEY and SVGAGI. The V segment lost 8 bases and the J segment 6 bases; nucleotides outside the gene matches: 13. CDR3: CASFRDSSLSQPQHF. The CDR3 DNA is TGTGCCAGCTTCCGGGACAGTAGTCTAAGTCAGCCCCAGCATTTT.

The chain links TRBV18 to TRBJ1-1; TRBD1 is a possible D gene (6 bases). Trimming removed 2 bases from V and 4 bases from J, with 11 bases in between. The CDR3 is 14 residues long. CDR1 and CDR2 from the germline V gene are KGHSH and LQKENI. The CDR3 DNA reads as TGTGCCAGCTCACCAAGTAGAGGGGGCACTGAAGCTTTCTTT. It is translated as CASSPSRGGTEAFF.

This chain links TRBV18 with TRBJ1-3; D is perhaps TRBD1 (6 bases). The CDR3 sequence is 15 residues long. Germline CDR1 KGHSH, CDR2 LQKENI. V lost 3 bases to trimming and J lost 2 bases, with 11 bases between them. CDR3 loop: CASSPQGSAGNTIYF. The CDR3 nucleotides read TGTGCCAGCTCACCTCAGGGGTCGGCTGGAAACACCATATATTTT. Drawing the rest from reference TRBV18 and TRBJ1-3, the complete variable domain is NAGVMQNPRHLVRRRGQEARLRCSPMKGHSHVYWYRQLPEEGLKFMVYLQKENIIDESGMPKERFSAEFPKEGPSILRIQQVVRGDSAAYFCASSPQGSAGNTIYFGEGSWLTVV.

The V call is TRBV9, the J call TRBJ1-2; the D is unclear. Germline CDR1 is SGDLS and CDR2 is YYNGEE. CDR3 length: 15 residues. Trimming pared 3 bases from V and 1 base from J, leaving 13 bases between. CDR3 sequence reads: CASSGPPGLNYGYTF. DNA for the CDR3: TGTGCCAGCAGCGGGCCCCCTGGACTTAACTATGGCTACACCTTC.

The V gene is TRBV29-1, the J gene TRBJ1-1, with unresolved D. The CDR3 runs to 13 residues. The germline V gene has CDR1 SQVTM and CDR2 ANQGSEA. V lost 4 bases and J 1 base, leaving 10 bases between the germline ends. This CDR3 reads CSVGFRTNTEAFF. The CDR3 nucleotides are TGCAGCGTTGGATTCAGAACGAACACTGAAGCTTTCTTT.

This clone was recorded a few times. The chain is built from TRBV9 and TRBJ1-4; the D is unclear. V lost 4 bases, J lost 0 bases, and 10 bases lay in between. This CDR3 spans 15 amino acids. Germline V gene lookup returns CDR1 SGDLS and CDR2 YYNGEE. The CDR3 DNA sequence: TGTGCCAGCAGCCTCTCCCCTGCAACTAATGAAAAACTGTTTTTT. This translates into CASSLSPATNEKLFF.

V is TRBV28 and J is TRBJ2-1; D is unclear. The CDR3 loop spans 12 amino acids. V was shortened by 5 bases and J by 7 bases, with 9 bases between the two germline ends. CDR1 is MDHEN and CDR2 is SYDVKM in the germline V gene. This CDR3 reads CASSQNRNEQFF. CDR3 DNA sequence: TGTGCCAGCAGTCAAAATCGGAATGAGCAGTTCTTC.

The rearrangement joins TRBV5-4 to TRBJ1-1, with 9 bases lining up with TRBD1. Germline lookup yields CDR1 SGHNT and CDR2 YYREEE (reference sequence). Losses at the gene ends were 0 bases for V and 5 bases for J; bases not matched to a gene: 5. The CDR3 has 15 residues. As DNA, the CDR3 is TGTGCCAGCAGCTTGGCGGGACAGGGAAAGACTGAAGCTTTCTTT. It is translated as CASSLAGQGKTEAFF.

The V and J genes are TRBV7-3 and TRBJ2-3, with 9 bases identical to TRBD2. Germline CDR1 is SGHTA and CDR2 is FQGTGA. CDR3 size: 13 residues. V lost 4 bases, J lost 7 bases, and 3 bases stayed unmatched. DNA of the CDR3: TGTGCCAGCAGCTCCTCTAGCGGGAATACGCAGTATTTT. Translation: CASSSSSGNTQYF.

The V and J genes are TRBV21-1 and TRBJ1-1; the DNA was not used to check the table's D call, TRBD1. TRBV21-1 is classified as a pseudogene. The CDR3 extends over 17 amino acids. The CDR3 DNA sequence: TGTGCCAGCAGCAAAGAGAACAGGCCAGTGATGAACACTGAAGCTTTCTTT. As protein: CASSKENRPVMNTEAFF.

The rearrangement uses TRBV7-8 and TRBJ1-5; TRBD1 matches at 7 bases. The trim removed 3 bases at V and 2 bases at J, leaving 7 bases unmatched. This CDR3 has 16 amino acids. Germline CDR1 is SGHVS and CDR2 is FQNEAQ. The CDR3 nucleotides are TGTGCCAGCAGCTTCGGACAGGTTCGCGGCAATCAGCCCCAGCATTTT. This codes for CASSFGQVRGNQPQHF.

This clone was seen only a few times. V is TRBV18 and J is TRBJ1-2; 9 bases are shared with TRBD1. CDR1 and CDR2 from the germline V gene are KGHSH and LQKENI. V was clipped by 3 bases and J by 8 bases; unmatched bases: 4. CDR3 length equals 13 residues. The CDR3: CASSPGTGTGYTF. CDR3 DNA sequence: TGTGCCAGCTCACCCGGGACAGGGACCGGCTACACCTTC.

The J gene is TRBJ2-7, the V gene TRBV2; D possibly corresponds to TRBD1 (6 bases). The CDR3 runs 14 residues. The germline V gene encodes CDR1 SNHLY and CDR2 FYNNEI. V was trimmed by 3 bases and J by 5 bases, leaving 14 bases between them. CDR3 protein: CASSDEVRGNEQYF. The CDR3 bases are TGTGCCAGCAGTGATGAGGTCAGGGGTAACGAGCAGTACTTC. The variable domain in full, completed from reference TRBV2 and TRBJ2-7, reads EPEVTQTPSHQVTQMGQEVILRCVPISNHLYFYWYRQILGQKVEFLVSFYNNEISEKSEIFDDQFSVERPDGSNFTLKIRSTKLEDSAMYFCASSDEVRGNEQYFGPGTRLTVT.

This clone was seen only a few times. The V and J genes are TRBV18 and TRBJ1-1, with no clear D. Looked up from germline, CDR1 is KGHSH and CDR2 is LQKENI. V was trimmed by 2 bases and J by 3 bases, leaving 7 bases between them. This CDR3 spans 13 amino acids. The CDR3 sequence is CASSPSRYTEAFF. The CDR3 DNA is TGTGCCAGCTCACCAAGTCGGTACACTGAAGCTTTCTTT.

The chain combines TRBV10-3 with TRBJ2-7; 8 nucleotides line up with TRBD1. V lost 0 bases and J lost 2; bases outside the gene matches: 6. The CDR3 covers 16 residues. CDR1 and CDR2 (germline): ENHRY, SYGVKD. CDR3 protein: CAISESRQGRAYEQYF. The CDR3 region has the DNA TGTGCCATCAGTGAGTCCAGACAGGGGAGAGCCTACGAGCAGTACTTC.

As DNA, the CDR3 is TGCAGCGTCACAGAGCTTAATGAAAAACTGTTTTTT. Its protein product is CSVTELNEKLFF. This chain uses TRBV29-1 with TRBJ1-4; D ambiguous. This CDR3 has 12 residues. From germline, CDR1 is SQVTM and CDR2 ANQGSEA. Trimming took off 6 bases at V and 4 bases at J, with 9 bases between the two ends.

This chain joins TRBV6-6 and TRBJ2-5, with a possible D match to TRBD1 (6 bases). Trimming left V 8 bases short and J 1 base short, with 14 bases between. The CDR3 totals 14 residues. Germline V gene lookup returns CDR1 MNHNY and CDR2 SVGAGI (reference sequence). The CDR3 DNA reads TGTGCCAGCGGCCCACAGGGAATCCAAGAGACCCAGTACTTC. Amino acid sequence: CASGPQGIQETQYF.

This clone came up a few times. The junction differs from germline at one of its ends, possibly a read error. The chain recombines TRBV29-1 with TRBJ1-2, with TRBD1 matching over 7 bases. There are 10 residues in the CDR3. Germline CDR1 SQVTM, CDR2 ANQGSEA. The CDR3 DNA follows: TGCAGCTCGTCGGAGGGACAGTTAATTTTC. Encoded protein: CSSSEGQLIF.

The chain employs TRBV18 and TRBJ2-2; D unresolved. The V gene's germline CDR1 is KGHSH and CDR2 LQKENI. V lost 2 bases to trimming and J lost 5 bases, with 9 bases between them. The CDR3 contains 14 residues. CDR3 in amino acids: CASSPIYVTGELFF. CDR3 sequence (DNA): TGTGCCAGCTCACCAATCTACGTAACCGGGGAGCTGTTTTTT.

This clone was counted only a few times. The CDR3 sequence is CASSAITGVGGTEAFF. CDR3 in DNA: TGTGCCAGCAGTGCAATAACAGGGGTGGGGGGCACTGAAGCTTTCTTT. The chain links TRBV25-1 to TRBJ1-1; the match to TRBD1 covers 7 bases. V was pared by 4 bases and J by 4 bases, with 12 bases of the junction left unmatched. This CDR3 is 16 amino acids long. Germline V gene sequence: CDR1 MGHDK, CDR2 SYGVNS. The entire variable domain, with the rest obtained from reference TRBV25-1 and TRBJ1-1, is as follows: EADIYQTPRYLVIGTGKKITLECSQTMGHDKMYWYQQDPGMELHLIHYSYGVNSTEKGDLSSESTVSRIRTEHFPLTLESARPSHTSQYLCASSAITGVGGTEAFFGQGTRLTVV.

The gene calls are TRBV4-3 and TRBJ2-7; tentative D call: TRBD1 (5 bases). The CDR3 runs 13 residues. Germline CDR1 is LGHNA and CDR2 is YSLEER. V lost 1 base and J lost 5, with 9 bases in between. The CDR3 is CASSQGFRDEQYF. CDR3 bases: TGCGCCAGCAGCCAAGGTTTCAGGGACGAGCAGTACTTC.

V usage is TRBV7-2 and J usage is TRBJ2-7, with 11 positions matching TRBD2. This CDR3 is built from 16 residues. The germline gives CDR1 SGHTA, CDR2 FQGNSA. Trimming at V came to 5 bases and at J to 7 bases, leaving 13 bases not matched to a gene. In nucleotides, the CDR3 is TGTGCCAGCAGCGACAGCCCACTAGCGGGAGTCGGGGAGCAGTACTTC. Translated: CASSDSPLAGVGEQYF.

The chain combines TRBV6-5 with TRBJ1-1, with TRBD1 as a possible D gene (6 bases). With 11 bases removed from V and 5 bases from J, the gap between germline ends came to 21 bases. Germline CDR1 is MNHEY and CDR2 is SVGAGI. The CDR3 consists of 14 residues. The CDR3 nucleotides read TGTGCCGGACATTCGATCAGACAGGAGACTGAAGCTTTCTTT. It codes for CAGHSIRQETEAFF.

This clone was detected once. V gene TRBV18 combines with J gene TRBJ1-1, with unresolved D. The CDR3 is 15 residues long. Trimming shortened V by 3 bases and J by 1 base, and 12 bases separated the two germline ends. In germline, CDR1 is KGHSH, CDR2 LQKENI. The CDR3 protein is CASSPRGLQNTEAFF. The CDR3 nucleotides are TGTGCCAGCTCACCGCGCGGGCTACAGAACACTGAAGCTTTCTTT.

In nucleotides, the CDR3 is TGTGCCATCAGTGGTATGGCTAGCGGGAGGAGAGAATCCTACAATGAGCAGTTCTTC. Its protein is CAISGMASGRRESYNEQFF. V is TRBV10-3 and J is TRBJ2-1, with 11 nucleotides matching TRBD2. V lost 4 bases and J lost 1; bases outside the gene matches: 12. This CDR3 has 19 amino acids. The germline gives CDR1 ENHRY, CDR2 SYGVKD.

This rearrangement joins TRBV19 to TRBJ1-3, with D perhaps TRBD1 (5 bases). Looked up from germline, CDR1 is LNHDA and CDR2 is SQIVND (reference sequence). The CDR3 is made up of 15 amino acids. The V and J ends lost 6 bases and 0 bases respectively, with 12 bases between them. In DNA form, the CDR3 reads TGTGCCAGTAGGTTAACAGGCCGCTCTGGAAACACCATATATTTT. Translating it yields CASRLTGRSGNTIYF.